A selection of T cell receptor beta chains follows, all from one sample in a study of T cell responses to AZD1222 COVID-19 vaccine. Libraries were prepared by immunoSEQ multiplex PCR; TCRdb keeps only in-frame clonotypes and omits some of them. Among some 100,000 clones, more than 75% were seen once, and the ten largest hold just over 3.5%. The specimen was peripheral blood, collected 28 days after the second AZD1222 dose. These receptors originate from an adult who received the AZD1222 COVID-19 vaccine. CDR3s include the opening cysteine and the closing phenylalanine or tryptophan. A D gene is named only where the DNA matches it firmly. Rows may omit the clone size; those that give it use once, few, many or a size class.

size,J,V,D,DNA,CDR3
-,TRBJ2-5,TRBV28,TRBD1,TGTGCCAGCAGTTTCGCGGGGCAGACAGGGGCGGGGGAGACCCAGTACTTC,CASSFAGQTGAGETQYF
-,TRBJ1-2,TRBV15,TRBD1,TGTGCCACCAGCAGGGACAGGGGTAATGGAATTGGCTACACCTTC,CATSRDRGNGIGYTF
once,TRBJ2-2,TRBV19,-,TGTGCCAGTAGTATTGGGCTCGGGGAGCTGTTTTTT,CASSIGLGELFF
-,TRBJ1-4,TRBV15,-,TGTGCCACCAGCACGCGGGACATGGGTTTTGAAAACAATGAAAAACTGTTTTTT,CATSTRDMGFENNEKLFF
few,TRBJ1-3,TRBV9,TRBD1,TGTGCCAGCAGCACTACAGGGGGCCTCGGAAACACCATATATTTT,CASSTTGGLGNTIYF
-,TRBJ1-2,TRBV6-6,-,TGTGCCAGCAGCCCGTCGGGAGGCTACACCTTC,CASSPSGGYTF
-,TRBJ1-5,TRBV6-6,TRBD1,TGTGCCAGCAGCCCCGACCCGGGACAGGGCAATCAGCCCCAGCATTTT,CASSPDPGQGNQPQHF
-,TRBJ1-1,TRBV30,-,TGTGCCTGGAGTGTACACCGTCAGATGAACACTGAAGCTTTCTTT,CAWSVHRQMNTEAFF
-,TRBJ1-6,TRBV5-4,-,TGTGCCAGCAGCTTGGAGAACCCCTATAATTCACCCCTCCACTTT,CASSLENPYNSPLHF
-,TRBJ2-3,TRBV7-3,TRBD2,TGTGCCAGCAGCCCGCGATCGGATAGCGGGGGTTTGAAAGATACGCAGTATTTT,CASSPRSDSGGLKDTQYF
-,TRBJ1-4,TRBV28,-,TGTGCCAGCTCGCCCCGGGCCGGGGAGCCTAATGAAAAACTGTTTTTT,CASSPRAGEPNEKLFF